These 2 T cell receptor beta chains share one sample of origin, sequenced in a study of molecular identifiers for immune sequencing clone quantification. Each CDR3 protein is one row after TCRdb ran MiXCR on the PCR reads. The sample has 75,000 to 100,000 distinct CDR3 sequences, around 19% seen once. Sequencing was carried out using naive CD8+ T cells from blood, with Jurkat cell RNA spiked in. The subset is: FACS-sorted CD8+CD4-CCR7+CD45RA+ naive T cells. These receptors all stem from a human donor in good health. Some libraries in this study had Jurkat cell RNA spiked in.

Ten or more counts support this clonotype. CDR3 bases: TGTGCCAGCAGTCCACAGGGGGTAGGAATGAACACTGAAGCTTTCTTT. It is translated as CASSPQGVGMNTEAFF. The V gene is TRBV7-9, the J gene TRBJ1-1, with 8 bases lining up with TRBD1. The trim removed 6 bases at V and 0 bases at J, leaving 9 bases unmatched. The CDR3 has 16 residues. The germline V gene has CDR1 SEHNR and CDR2 FQNEAQ (reference sequence).

This clonotype occurred many times. V and J are TRBV28 and TRBJ2-7; D unclear. Looked up from germline, CDR1 is MDHEN and CDR2 is SYDVKM. The V and J ends lost 1 base and 0 bases respectively, with 13 bases between them. The CDR3 extends over 16 amino acids. The CDR3 region is CASSLLGEASSYEQYF. DNA of the CDR3: TGTGCCAGCAGTTTATTGGGCGAAGCCAGCTCCTACGAGCAGTACTTC.